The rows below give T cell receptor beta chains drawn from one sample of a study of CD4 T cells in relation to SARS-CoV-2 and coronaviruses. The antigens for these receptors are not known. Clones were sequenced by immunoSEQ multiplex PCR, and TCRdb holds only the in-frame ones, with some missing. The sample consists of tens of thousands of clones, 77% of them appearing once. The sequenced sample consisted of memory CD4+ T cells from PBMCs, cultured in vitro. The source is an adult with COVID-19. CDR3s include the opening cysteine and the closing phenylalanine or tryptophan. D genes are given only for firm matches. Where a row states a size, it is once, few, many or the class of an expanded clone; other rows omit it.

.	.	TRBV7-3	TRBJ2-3	TGTGCCAGCAGCCCCCGGGCCCAGTTTAGTGGAGATACGCAGTATTTT	CASSPRAQFSGDTQYF
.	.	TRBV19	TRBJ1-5	TGTGCCAGTAGTATTCGAGTTCGGCTTTGGCAGCCCCAGCATTTT	CASSIRVRLWQPQHF
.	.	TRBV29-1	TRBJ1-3	TGCAGCGTTGCTCCATCCAACTCTGGAAACACCATATATTTT	CSVAPSNSGNTIYF
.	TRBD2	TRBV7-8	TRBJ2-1	TGTGCCAGCAGCGTGGATACTAGCGATGAGCAGTTCTTC	CASSVDTSDEQFF
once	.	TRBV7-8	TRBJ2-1	TGTGCCAGCAGGGATTACAATGAGCAGTTCTTC	CASRDYNEQFF
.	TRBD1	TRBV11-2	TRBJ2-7	TGTGCCAGCAGCCCCAAGGGACAGGGGGCCTACGAGCAGTACTTC	CASSPKGQGAYEQYF
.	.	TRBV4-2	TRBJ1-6	TGTGCCAGCAGCCAAGATCGGACGGCCAGGTCACCCCTCCACTTT	CASSQDRTARSPLHF
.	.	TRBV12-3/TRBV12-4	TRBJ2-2	TGTGCCAGCACCAGGTACACCGGGGAGCTGTTTTTT	CASTRYTGELFF
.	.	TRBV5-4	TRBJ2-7	TGTGCCAGCAGCTGGGGGGACTACGAGCAGTACTTC	CASSWGDYEQYF
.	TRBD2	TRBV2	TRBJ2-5	TGTGCCAGCAGTGATAGCGGGAGCCGGTGGGAGACCCAGTACTTC	CASSDSGSRWETQYF
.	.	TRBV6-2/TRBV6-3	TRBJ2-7	TGTGCCAGCAGTGTCGGACAGTCCTACGAGCAGTACTTC	CASSVGQSYEQYF
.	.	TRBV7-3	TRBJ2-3	TGTGCCAGCAGCTTAAATCCGGGCCGCACAGATACGCAGTATTTT	CASSLNPGRTDTQYF
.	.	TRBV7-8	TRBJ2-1	TGTGCCAGCAGCTTAGATCCGGGAAGCAAAGTGAAGCAGTTCTTC	CASSLDPGSKVKQFF
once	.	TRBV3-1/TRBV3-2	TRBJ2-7	TGTGCCAGCAGCCAAGGGGAACAGGGAGTCTTCCACGAGCAGTACTTC	CASSQGEQGVFHEQYF
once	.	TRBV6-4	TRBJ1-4	TGTGCCAGTCCCGTTTCAGGGCCGATCGGTGAAAAACTGTTTTTT	CASPVSGPIGEKLFF
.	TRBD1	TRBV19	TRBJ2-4	TGTGCCAGTAGTATTCTCTCCGGGACAGGGCCCAAAAACATTCAGTACTTC	CASSILSGTGPKNIQYF
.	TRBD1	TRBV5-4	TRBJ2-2	TGTGCCAGCAGTTGGGGGACAGCGAGGAACACCGGGGAGCTGTTTTTT	CASSWGTARNTGELFF
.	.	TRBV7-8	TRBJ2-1	TGTGCCAGCAGCTACGGGACTCCTCGATTCAATGAGCAGTTCTTC	CASSYGTPRFNEQFF
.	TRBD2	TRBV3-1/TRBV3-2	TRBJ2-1	TGTGCCAGCGGGGCTAGCGGGAGTATCTACAATGAGCAGTTCTTC	CASGASGSIYNEQFF
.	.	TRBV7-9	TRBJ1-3	TGTGCCAGCAGCTTAGTCTGGACACCCTCTGGAAACACCATATATTTT	CASSLVWTPSGNTIYF
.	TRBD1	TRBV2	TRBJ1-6	TGTGCCACAGAGCGGGACAGTAATTCACCCCTCCACTTT	CATERDSNSPLHF
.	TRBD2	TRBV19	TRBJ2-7	TGTGCCAGTAGTATCTCGTCCCTAGCGGGCTACGAGCAGTACTTC	CASSISSLAGYEQYF
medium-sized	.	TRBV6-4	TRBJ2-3	TGTGCCAGCAGTGACGGGAGCACAGATACGCAGTATTTT	CASSDGSTDTQYF
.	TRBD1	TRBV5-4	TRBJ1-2	TGTGCCAGCAATCCGGGGGCGTCAGCAGGGGGTACTTTGCTGTACACCTTC	CASNPGASAGGTLLYTF
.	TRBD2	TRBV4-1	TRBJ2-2	TGCGCCAGCAGCCAAGATAGGCTAGCGGGAGTTGCCACCGGGGAGCTGTTTTTT	CASSQDRLAGVATGELFF
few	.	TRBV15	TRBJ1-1	TGTGCCACCAGCCTACCCTATCAGGCAGGGATGAACACTGAAGCTTTCTTT	CATSLPYQAGMNTEAFF
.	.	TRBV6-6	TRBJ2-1	TGTGCCAGCAGTACCACACGGAGCTATGAGCAGTTCTTC	CASSTTRSYEQFF
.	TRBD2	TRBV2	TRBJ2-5	TGTGCCAGCAGGGGACTAGCGGGAGAGACCCAGTACTTC	CASRGLAGETQYF
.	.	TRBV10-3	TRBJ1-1	TGTGCCAGTAGAACAGAGCTTATGAACACTGAAGCTTTCTTT	CASRTELMNTEAFF
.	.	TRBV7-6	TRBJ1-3	TGTGCCAGCAGCTTAGAATCGTCGGGGATATCTGGAAACACCATATATTTT	CASSLESSGISGNTIYF
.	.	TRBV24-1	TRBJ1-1	TGTGCCACCACGCAATCCCTTGCCGGCCCACCTGCAACAGACACTGAAGCTTTCTTT	CATTQSLAGPPATDTEAFF
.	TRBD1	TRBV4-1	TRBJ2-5	TGCGCCAGCAGCCAAGGGACAGGCTTCCAAGAGACCCAGTACTTC	CASSQGTGFQETQYF
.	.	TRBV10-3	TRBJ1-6	TGTGCCATCAGTGAGTTCGGGGATGCGGGATCACCCCTCCACTTT	CAISEFGDAGSPLHF
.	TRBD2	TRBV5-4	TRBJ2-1	TGTGCCAGCGGATTAGCGGGAGCTCAAAATGAGCAGTTCTTC	CASGLAGAQNEQFF
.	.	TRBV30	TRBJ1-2	TGTGCCTGGAGTGTCCTCCACTATGGCTACACCTTC	CAWSVLHYGYTF
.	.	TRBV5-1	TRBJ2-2	TGCGCCAGCAGCTTGTCCTCCCGTTCTAACACCGGGGAGCTGTTTTTT	CASSLSSRSNTGELFF
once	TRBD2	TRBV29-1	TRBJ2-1	TGCAGCGCCTCACTAGCGGGAGATGAGCAGTTCTTC	CSASLAGDEQFF
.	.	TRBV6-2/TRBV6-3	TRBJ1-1	TGTGCCAGCAGTTACCTGGACCGGGCGGAAGCTTTCTTT	CASSYLDRAEAFF
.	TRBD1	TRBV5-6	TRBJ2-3	TGTGCCAGCAGCTACCACAGGGGGAGCACAGATACGCAGTATTTT	CASSYHRGSTDTQYF
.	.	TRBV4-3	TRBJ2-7	TGCGCCAGCAGCCAACAGACTGGAACCTACGAGCAGTACTTC	CASSQQTGTYEQYF
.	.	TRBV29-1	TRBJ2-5	TGCAGCGTTGCGCGAAACCAGGGGGGGGGAGAGACCCAGTACTTC	CSVARNQGGGETQYF
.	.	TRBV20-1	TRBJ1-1	TGCAGTGCTAGAAGGAACACTGAAGCTTTCTTT	CSARRNTEAFF
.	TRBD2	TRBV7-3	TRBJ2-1	TGTGCCAGCAGCTTAACGGCGGGAGACTACAATGAGCAGTTCTTC	CASSLTAGDYNEQFF
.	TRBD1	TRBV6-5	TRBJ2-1	TGTGCCAGCAGTCGAGGACAGGGCTCCTACAATGAGCAGTTCTTC	CASSRGQGSYNEQFF
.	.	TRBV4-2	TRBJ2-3	TGTGCCAGCAGCCAAGAGGTGCAATCAGATACGCAGTATTTT	CASSQEVQSDTQYF
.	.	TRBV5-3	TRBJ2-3	TGTGCCAGAAGCCATTGGACTTCAAGACGGGGCACAGATACGCAGTATTTT	CARSHWTSRRGTDTQYF
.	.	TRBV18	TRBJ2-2	TGTGCCAGCTCACCGGCAGGGCGCCCCCGGGTCACCGGGGAGCTGTTTTTT	CASSPAGRPRVTGELFF
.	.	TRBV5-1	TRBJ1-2	TGCGCCAGCAGCATAGGACAGAGAGCTGACTATGGCTACACCTTC	CASSIGQRADYGYTF
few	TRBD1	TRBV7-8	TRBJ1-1	TGTGCCAGCAGCTTAGCGATGGGACAGGGGAACACTGAAGCTTTCTTT	CASSLAMGQGNTEAFF
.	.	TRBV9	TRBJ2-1	TGTGCCAGCAGCGTAGGCGGTAGCGTTACCTACAATGAGCAGTTCTTC	CASSVGGSVTYNEQFF
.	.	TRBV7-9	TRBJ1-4	TGTGCCAGCAGCCCAGGTGCAACTAATGAAAAACTGTTTTTT	CASSPGATNEKLFF
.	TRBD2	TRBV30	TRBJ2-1	TGTGCCTGGAGGACGGGACTAGCGGGAGGTAGGGGAACCTACAATGAGCAGTTCTTC	CAWRTGLAGGRGTYNEQFF
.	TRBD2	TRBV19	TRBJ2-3	TGTGCCAGTAGTAGCCCCCGGCTAGCGGGAGCAGATACGCAGTATTTT	CASSSPRLAGADTQYF
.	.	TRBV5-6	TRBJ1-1	TGTGCCAGCAGCCGTACCCCCAGGGGAATGAACACTGAAGCTTTCTTT	CASSRTPRGMNTEAFF
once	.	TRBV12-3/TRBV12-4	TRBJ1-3	TGTGCCTCGGGAGGGTCTGGAAACACCATATATTTT	CASGGSGNTIYF
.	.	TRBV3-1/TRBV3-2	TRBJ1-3	TGTGCCAGCAGAACTATCGACAGGAGCTCTGGAAACACCATATATTTT	CASRTIDRSSGNTIYF
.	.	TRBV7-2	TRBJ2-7	TGTGCCAGCAGCTTGCTAGTCTACGAGCAGTACTTC	CASSLLVYEQYF
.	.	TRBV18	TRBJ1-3	TGTGCCAGCTCACCACCCTCAGGGTCTGGAAACACCATATATTTT	CASSPPSGSGNTIYF
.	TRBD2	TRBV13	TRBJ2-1	TGTGCCAGCAGCCCAAGGACTAGCGGGAGGGCCAACAATGAGCAGTTCTTC	CASSPRTSGRANNEQFF
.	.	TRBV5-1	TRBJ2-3	TGCGCCAGCAGCCCGGGGACTACAGATACGCAGTATTTT	CASSPGTTDTQYF